The following is a T cell receptor beta chain sequence with its context. This entry is derived from a study of control samples from healthy donors and cancer patients. The table came from immunoSEQ multiplex PCR; TCRdb's copy has only in-frame clones and leaves some out. The sample has about 160,000 clones; 80% to 90% are singletons. Material for sequencing was blood. This receptor was identified in a man aged 25 to 45 in good health.

The CDR3: CASSFGGLNEKLFF. The DNA of the CDR3 is TGTGCCAGCAGTTTTGGGGGGCTTAATGAAAAACTGTTTTTT. The chain couples TRBV28 to TRBJ1-4, with TRBD1 as a possible D gene (6 bases). V gave up 3 bases and J gave up 4 bases, with 9 bases separating them. CDR3 length: 14 amino acids. The germline V gene encodes CDR1 MDHEN and CDR2 SYDVKM.